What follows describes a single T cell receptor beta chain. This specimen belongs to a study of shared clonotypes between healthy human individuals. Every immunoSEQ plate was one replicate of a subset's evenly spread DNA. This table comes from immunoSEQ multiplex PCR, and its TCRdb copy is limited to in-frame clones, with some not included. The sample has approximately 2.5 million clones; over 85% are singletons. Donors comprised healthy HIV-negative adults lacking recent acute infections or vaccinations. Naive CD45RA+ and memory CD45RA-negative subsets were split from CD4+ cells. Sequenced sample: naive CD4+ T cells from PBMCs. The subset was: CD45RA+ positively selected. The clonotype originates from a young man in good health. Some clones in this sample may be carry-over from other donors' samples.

DNA for the CDR3: TGTGCCAGCTCACCGTCCACCAACATGAACACTGAAGCTTTCTTT. This sequence encodes CASSPSTNMNTEAFF. The J gene is TRBJ1-1, the V gene TRBV18; D is uncertain. The CDR3 is made up of 15 amino acids. Between the trimmed V and J ends, which lost 3 bases and 0 bases, there was a span of 11 bases. CDR1 KGHSH and CDR2 LQKENI come from the germline V gene. Looking up the rest from reference TRBV18 and TRBJ1-1 gives the full variable domain: NAGVMQNPRHLVRRRGQEARLRCSPMKGHSHVYWYRQLPEEGLKFMVYLQKENIIDESGMPKERFSAEFPKEGPSILRIQQVVRGDSAAYFCASSPSTNMNTEAFFGQGTRLTVV.